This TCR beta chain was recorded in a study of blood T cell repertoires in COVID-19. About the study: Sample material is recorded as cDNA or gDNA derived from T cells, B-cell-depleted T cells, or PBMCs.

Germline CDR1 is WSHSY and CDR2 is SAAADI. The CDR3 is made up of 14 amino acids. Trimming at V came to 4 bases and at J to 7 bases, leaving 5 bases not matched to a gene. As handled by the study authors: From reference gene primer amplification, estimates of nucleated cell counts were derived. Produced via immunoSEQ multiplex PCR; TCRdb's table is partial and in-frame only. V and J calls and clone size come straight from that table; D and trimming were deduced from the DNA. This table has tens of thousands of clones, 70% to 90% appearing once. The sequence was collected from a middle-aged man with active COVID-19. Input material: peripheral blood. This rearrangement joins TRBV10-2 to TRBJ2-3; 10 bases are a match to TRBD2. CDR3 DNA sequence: TGCGCCAGCAGTGTTAGCGGGGGGACTAATACGCAGTATTTT. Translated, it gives CASSVSGGTNTQYF.